The clone carrying this T cell receptor beta chain was seen more than once but under ten times. Its target is unknown. An end of the junction differs from the germline gene, which may be a read error. Each CDR3 protein is one row after TCRdb ran MiXCR on the 5' RACE reads. Of some 600,000 distinct CDR3 sequences listed, roughly 12% are singletons. This record belongs to a study of T cells after yellow fever vaccination. The CDR3 runs 11 residues. Germline CDR1 and CDR2: GTSNPN and SVGIG (reference sequence). General study points: Booster samples showed a return of most primary-vaccination clones (roughly 95% CD4, 80% to 90% CD8). Across the CD4 and CD8 compartments, a small share of clonotypes was present in both. The study found a weaker secondary response that peaked faster, day 5 versus 15.

The origin of this receptor is a man aged 25-45 years who received the YFV17D yellow fever vaccine. The sequenced sample was PBMCs, obtained on the day of the yellow fever booster vaccination. The V and J genes are TRBV30 and TRBJ1-2; D remains ambiguous. CDR3 nucleotide sequence: TGTGCCTGGACAGACTGGACTCGGGGTTTTTTC. Its protein is CAWTDWTRGFF.